The 14 T cell receptor beta chains in this list originate from one sample, sequenced in a study of blood T cells in healthy people across ages. Alongside a J-beta primer mix, a sample-barcoded 5' primer served in a second PCR lasting 7 to 11 cycles. Each CDR3 protein gets one entry after TCRdb re-called the 5' RACE reads with MiXCR. The sample contains more than 900,000 distinct CDR3 sequences, 25% to 35% of which appear only once. Another study also made use of these data, one on T cells of mothers and their children.

Sample: blood. The source is a woman aged 40-49 years in good health.

This chain's CDR3 is CASSLSVSAGEETQYF. CDR3 in DNA: TGTGCCAGCAGCTTATCCGTTTCGGCGGGGGAAGAGACCCAGTACTTC. The chain carries TRBV7-2 and TRBJ2-7; 7 positions match TRBD2. Gene TRBJ2-5 matches the end of the DNA better, so the J call may be wrong. Germline loops: CDR1 SGHTA, CDR2 FQGNSA. CDR3 length: 16 residues.

The V call is TRBV6-5, the J call TRBJ1-4; a possible D gene is TRBD1 (6 bases). The CDR3 has 13 amino acids. CDR1 and CDR2 from the germline V gene are MNHEY and SVGAGI. The V end lost 6 bases, the J end lost 8 bases, and 13 bases lay between the germline ends. The CDR3 protein is CASRRDIGEKLFF. In DNA, the CDR3 is TGTGCCAGCAGAAGGGACATCGGCGAAAAACTGTTTTTT.

The chain links TRBV4-3 to TRBJ2-1; TRBD2 matches at 10 bases. There are 16 residues in the CDR3. J gave up 4 bases and V 0 bases, and 3 bases lay outside the gene matches. CDR1 and CDR2 from the germline V gene are LGHNA and YSLEER. The CDR3 DNA reads as TGCGCCAGCAGCCAAGAGGGAGCGGGAGGGTACAATGAGCAGTTCTTC. It translates to CASSQEGAGGYNEQFF.

The chain recombines TRBV3-1 with TRBJ2-2, with TRBD1 identical over 7 bases. Germline V gene sequence: CDR1 LGHDT, CDR2 YNNKEL (reference sequence). V shed 0 bases, J shed 10 bases, and the junction held 5 bases outside the gene matches. This CDR3 has 14 residues. CDR3 sequence: CASSQDWGQSELFF. CDR3 coding DNA: TGTGCCAGCAGCCAAGATTGGGGACAGTCGGAGCTGTTTTTT.

The chain recombines TRBV7-9 with TRBJ2-1; TRBD2 matches 9 bases. The V and J ends lost 4 bases and 5 bases, in that order; junction bases with no gene match: 6. In germline, CDR1 is SEHNR, CDR2 FQNEAQ (reference sequence). The CDR3 is 15 amino acids. This CDR3 reads CASSSGLAKHNEQFF. Here the CDR3 DNA reads TGTGCCAGCAGCTCGGGACTAGCAAAACACAATGAGCAGTTCTTC.

In its sample, this clonotype was seen many times. J is TRBJ2-5 and V is TRBV2, with 8 bases matching TRBD1. V was clipped by 5 bases and J by 4 bases; unmatched bases: 6. Germline loops: CDR1 SNHLY, CDR2 FYNNEI. The CDR3 extends over 14 amino acids. This CDR3 reads CASSRQGTGETQYF. CDR3 sequence (DNA): TGTGCCAGCAGTCGACAGGGGACGGGAGAGACCCAGTACTTC.

This clonotype was counted only a few times. The chain has TRBV6-6 and TRBJ2-7; D is perhaps TRBD1 (5 bases). Germline V CDR1 and CDR2: MNHNY, SVGAGI (reference sequence). The V end was cut by 8 bases, the J end by 3 bases, with 14 bases between. CDR3 length equals 13 residues. This CDR3 is CASRLRVGYEQYF. Written as DNA, the CDR3 is TGTGCCAGCCGGCTCAGGGTCGGCTACGAGCAGTACTTC.

This clonotype was counted a few times. The chain joins TRBV29-1 to TRBJ1-2; a possible D gene is TRBD1 (5 bases). CDR1 and CDR2 from the germline V gene are SQVTM and ANQGSEA. This CDR3 contains 12 residues. V lost 5 bases and J 2 bases, leaving 9 bases between the germline ends. The CDR3 nucleotides are TGCAGCGTTTCGACAGTAAACTATGGCTACACCTTC. Its protein is CSVSTVNYGYTF.

The V and J genes are TRBV5-1 and TRBJ2-1; D is perhaps TRBD2 (5 bases). The ends were cut back, 7 bases at V and 10 bases at J, with 21 bases in the middle. Germline V CDR1 and CDR2: SGHRS, YFSETQ. This CDR3 is 14 amino acids long. The CDR3 spells CASRLRLADLEQFF. The CDR3 DNA follows: TGCGCCAGCCGTCTAAGGCTAGCTGACCTGGAGCAGTTCTTC. Drawing the rest from reference TRBV5-1 and TRBJ2-1, the complete variable domain is KAGVTQTPRYLIKTRGQQVTLSCSPISGHRSVSWYQQTPGQGLQFLFEYFSETQRNKGNFPGRFSGRQFSNSRSEMNVSTLELGDSALYLCASRLRLADLEQFFGPGTRLTVL.

This clonotype occurred many times. The chain is built from TRBV7-2 and TRBJ2-7; D unclear. The CDR3 totals 13 residues. Germline V gene sequence: CDR1 SGHTA, CDR2 FQGNSA. V lost 2 bases, J lost 1 base, and 6 bases lay in between. Here the CDR3 DNA reads TGTGCCAGCAGCTTAATGGTATCCTACGAGCAGTACTTC. Protein sequence: CASSLMVSYEQYF.

Comments on this clonotype: The junction differs from germline at one of its ends, possibly a read error. V usage is TRBV7-9 and J usage is TRBJ2-4; tentatively, D is TRBD2 (5 bases). The last part of the DNA fits TRBJ2-7 better; the J call may be wrong. The CDR3 spans 16 residues. Germline-derived CDR1 and CDR2 are SEHNR and FQNEAQ (reference sequence). The CDR3 DNA follows: TGTGTCAGCAGCTTAACTGTCTCTACTCGGGACTACGAGCAGTACTTC. Residues: CVSSLTVSTRDYEQYF.

Regarding this clonotype: A much bigger clone sits one base away, suggesting this may be a read error. The genes are TRBV15 and TRBJ2-5; 9 bases are a match to TRBD2. Germline V gene data show CDR1 as LNHNV and CDR2 as YYDKDF (reference sequence). The CDR3 is 15 residues long. J gave up 11 bases and V 1 base, and 11 bases lay outside the gene matches. The CDR3 loop is CATSRGLAGNNEQYF. Here the CDR3 DNA reads TGTGCCACCAGCAGAGGCCTAGCGGGGAACAATGAGCAGTACTTC.

This clonotype was seen many times. The chain combines TRBV6-5 with TRBJ2-7; 8 bases line up with TRBD1. J lost 2 bases, V lost 6 bases, and 12 bases had no gene match. Per germline, CDR1 MNHEY and CDR2 SVGAGI. The CDR3 sequence is 16 residues long. The CDR3 DNA is TGTGCCAGCAGCCTCAGCCCCGGGACAGGTCCCTACGAGCAGTACTTC. As protein: CASSLSPGTGPYEQYF.

The rearrangement uses TRBV5-1 and TRBJ1-2; D perhaps matches TRBD1 (6 bases). This CDR3 is 14 amino acids long. In germline, CDR1 is SGHRS, CDR2 YFSETQ. Trimming stripped 4 bases from V and 4 bases from J, with 14 bases between. The CDR3 protein is CASSPEGHLYGYTF. CDR3 coding DNA: TGCGCCAGCAGCCCCGAGGGACATCTCTATGGCTACACCTTC. The full variable domain, in which reference TRBV5-1 and TRBJ1-2 provide the parts outside the CDR3, is KAGVTQTPRYLIKTRGQQVTLSCSPISGHRSVSWYQQTPGQGLQFLFEYFSETQRNKGNFPGRFSGRQFSNSRSEMNVSTLELGDSALYLCASSPEGHLYGYTFGSGTRLTVV.